Presented here are 24 T cell receptor beta chains from one specimen sequenced in a study of a mutant IDH1 vaccine in newly diagnosed glioma. Time point given: baseline, week 1 (first vaccination visit). Treatment denoted: pre-vaccination baseline after standard-of-care therapy. TCRdb's table, derived via immunoSEQ multiplex PCR, lists solely in-frame clones and lacks some. The sample comprises about 27,000 clones, roughly 93% of which are singletons, and about 1.2% rests with the top ten. Material: PBMCs, obtained from a glioma patient treated with radiotherapy, temozolomide or both. The source of these receptors is a man in his forties or fifties with glioma.

CDR3 sequence: CASQQGFNEQFF. The CDR3 DNA follows: TGTGCCAGCCAACAGGGTTTCAATGAGCAGTTCTTC. This rearrangement joins TRBV27 to TRBJ2-1, with D possibly TRBD1 on 6 matching bases. V was cut by 8 bases and J by 6 bases, with 11 bases left in between. The CDR3 consists of 12 residues. Per the germline V gene, CDR1 is MNHEY and CDR2 is SMNVEV (reference sequence).

The chain employs TRBV29-1 and TRBJ1-2; a weak D match, TRBD1 (5 bases). The CDR3 length is 15 residues. The germline V gene encodes CDR1 SQVTM and CDR2 ANQGSEA. V was trimmed by 1 base and J by 0 bases, leaving 12 bases between them. CDR3 protein: CSVEAPDSSNYGYTF. The CDR3 DNA is TGCAGCGTTGAAGCACCCGACAGTTCTAACTATGGCTACACCTTC.

The J gene is TRBJ1-2, the V gene TRBV7-9; 7 positions agree with TRBD1. The CDR3 sequence is 14 residues long. Per germline, CDR1 SEHNR and CDR2 FQNEAQ (reference sequence). The V gene end was trimmed by 5 bases and the J gene end by 4 bases; junction bases not matched to a gene: 7. CDR3 DNA sequence: TGTGCCAGCAGCCCCAGGGCAGGGGGCTATGGCTACACCTTC. This gives the protein CASSPRAGGYGYTF.

The chain carries TRBV27 and TRBJ1-2; tentative D call: TRBD1 (5 bases). Germline CDR1 is MNHEY and CDR2 is SMNVEV (reference sequence). The CDR3 has 13 amino acids. V lost 5 bases, J lost 7 bases, and 14 bases lay in between. The CDR3 bases are TGTGCCAGCAGTGGCCCGGGGGGGTTTGGCTACACCTTC. It encodes CASSGPGGFGYTF.

This chain joins TRBV5-1 and TRBJ1-1; D remains ambiguous. With 3 bases removed from V and 1 base from J, the gap between germline ends came to 10 bases. The CDR3 runs 14 residues. CDR1 is SGHRS and CDR2 is YFSETQ in the germline V gene. Written as DNA, the CDR3 is TGCGCCAGCAGCTCCGTAGGGAGGAACACTGAAGCTTTCTTT. Translation gives CASSSVGRNTEAFF.

The chain joins TRBV7-9 to TRBJ2-3; D not certain. This CDR3 region has 12 residues. Per the germline V gene, CDR1 is SEHNR and CDR2 is FQNEAQ (reference sequence). V lost 8 bases and J 0 bases, leaving 6 bases between the germline ends. CDR3 nucleotides: TGTGCCAGCGGCGCTAGCACAGATACGCAGTATTTT. Protein: CASGASTDTQYF.

The V gene is TRBV9, the J gene TRBJ2-7, with D possibly matching TRBD2 (5 bases). The CDR3 is 15 amino acids. With 0 bases removed from V and 6 bases from J, the gap between germline ends came to 16 bases. The germline V gene has CDR1 SGDLS and CDR2 YYNGEE. In DNA form, the CDR3 reads TGTGCCAGCAGCGTAGTGGGCCTAGAGGAGGTCGAGCAGTACTTC. Its protein product is CASSVVGLEEVEQYF.

The chain is built from TRBV5-6 and TRBJ1-2, with 8 bases that match TRBD1. CDR1 SGHDT and CDR2 YYEEEE come from the germline V gene. The J segment lost 4 bases and the V segment lost 8 bases, leaving 7 bases of the junction unmatched. This CDR3 is 13 amino acids long. CDR3 coding DNA: TGTGCCAGTTCGGGACAGGCTGCCTATGGCTACACCTTC. It specifies CASSGQAAYGYTF. The full variable domain, rest sourced from reference TRBV5-6 and TRBJ1-2, is DAGVTQSPTHLIKTRGQQVTLRCSPKSGHDTVSWYQQALGQGPQFIFQYYEEEERQRGNFPDRFSGHQFPNYSSELNVNALLLGDSALYLCASSGQAAYGYTFGSGTRLTVV.

The CDR3 DNA reads as TGTGCCAGCAGCTTAAGTTTGGCGGGGGGAGCCAAAAACATTCAGTACTTC. It yields the protein CASSLSLAGGAKNIQYF. This rearrangement joins TRBV7-3 to TRBJ2-4, with TRBD2 matching 8 bases. V was clipped by 1 base and J by 0 bases; unmatched bases: 5. The germline gives CDR1 SGHTA, CDR2 FQGTGA. The CDR3 covers 17 residues.

This sequence joins TRBV5-4 and TRBJ1-2, with D tentatively TRBD1 (5 bases). The CDR3 consists of 13 residues. With 4 bases removed from V and 9 bases from J, the gap between germline ends came to 16 bases. Germline CDR1 is SGHNT and CDR2 is YYREEE (reference sequence). The CDR3 loop reads CASSDRDGGSYTF. The CDR3 DNA sequence: TGTGCCAGCAGCGATAGGGACGGAGGCAGCTACACCTTC.

The chain links TRBV30 to TRBJ1-1; D may be TRBD1 (5 bases). Trimming took 4 bases from V and 1 from J, leaving 10 bases between them. The CDR3 totals 13 residues. From germline, CDR1 is GTSNPN and CDR2 SVGIG (reference sequence). This CDR3 reads CAWKRQQNTEAFF. DNA of the CDR3: TGTGCCTGGAAAAGACAGCAGAACACTGAAGCTTTCTTT.

The chain couples TRBV7-3 to TRBJ2-1; TRBD1 agrees at 9 bases. Germline V gene sequence: CDR1 SGHTA, CDR2 FQGTGA. Trimming cost V 3 bases and J 7 bases; bases outside gene matches: 7. CDR3 length: 15 residues. CDR3 nucleotides: TGTGCCAGCAGCTTGTACCCCGGGACAGGGAATGAGCAGTTCTTC. Translating gives CASSLYPGTGNEQFF.

The chain combines TRBV29-1 with TRBJ1-4; 8 bases align to TRBD1. The V segment lost 7 bases and the J segment 11 bases; nucleotides outside the gene matches: 12. Germline V gene data show CDR1 as SQVTM and CDR2 as ANQGSEA. The CDR3 is 13 amino acids. As DNA, the CDR3 is TGCAGCGCCTACGTCGGACAGGGTTTGAAACTGTTTTTT. Protein product: CSAYVGQGLKLFF.

The V call is TRBV10-3, the J call TRBJ2-1; TRBD2 matches at 15 bases. This CDR3 is 17 amino acids long. The trim removed 4 bases at V and 4 bases at J, leaving 5 bases unmatched. Germline lookup yields CDR1 ENHRY and CDR2 SYGVKD. The CDR3 region is CAISGTSGREGYNEQFF. DNA of the CDR3: TGTGCCATCAGTGGGACTAGCGGGAGGGAGGGTTACAATGAGCAGTTCTTC.

The genes are TRBV5-4 and TRBJ2-1; 7 positions match TRBD2. J was trimmed by 4 bases and V by 0 bases; bases with no gene match: 13. The CDR3 length is 18 residues. Germline V gives CDR1 SGHNT, CDR2 YYREEE (reference sequence). Here the CDR3 reads CASSLATPGSGLYNEQFF. In DNA form, the CDR3 reads TGTGCCAGCAGCTTGGCGACCCCAGGTAGCGGGCTATACAATGAGCAGTTCTTC. The variable domain in full, with the rest retrieved from reference TRBV5-4 and TRBJ2-1, is ETGVTQSPTHLIKTRGQQVTLRCSSQSGHNTVSWYQQALGQGPQFIFQYYREEENGRGNFPPRFSGLQFPNYSSELNVNALELDDSALYLCASSLATPGSGLYNEQFFGPGTRLTVL.

This clone was detected once. The chain links TRBV6-1 to TRBJ2-5, with 7 bases identical to TRBD1. Losses at the gene ends were 7 bases for V and 4 bases for J; bases not matched to a gene: 6. Germline V gene data show CDR1 as MNHNS and CDR2 as SASEGT. CDR3 length equals 13 residues. The CDR3 region is CASNPYRGETQYF. CDR3 nucleotide sequence: TGTGCCAGCAACCCGTACAGGGGAGAGACCCAGTACTTC.

This clone came up a few times. The V gene is TRBV5-1, the J gene TRBJ2-5; 12 bases map to TRBD1. CDR1 and CDR2 from the germline V gene are SGHRS and YFSETQ. This CDR3 has 14 residues. V lost 4 bases to trimming and J lost 5 bases; unmatched junction nucleotides: 3. The CDR3 loop reads CASSAGTGGETQYF. The CDR3 DNA sequence: TGCGCCAGCAGCGCCGGGACAGGGGGCGAGACCCAGTACTTC.

The chain uses TRBV9 and TRBJ2-3, with TRBD2 as a possible D gene (5 bases). Trimming cost V 4 bases and J 3 bases, with 9 bases left between them. The CDR3 is made up of 13 amino acids. Germline assignment: CDR1 SGDLS and CDR2 YYNGEE. The CDR3 region has the DNA TGTGCCAGCAGCCCGTGGAGGACAGATACGCAGTATTTT. This encodes CASSPWRTDTQYF.

The chain employs TRBV2 and TRBJ2-1, with D unresolved. The V end was cut by 7 bases, the J end by 5 bases, with 6 bases between. This CDR3 is 11 amino acids long. Germline lookup yields CDR1 SNHLY and CDR2 FYNNEI. The CDR3 sequence is CASTVNNEQFF. DNA for the CDR3: TGTGCCAGCACCGTGAACAATGAGCAGTTCTTC.

This clone was detected only once. The chain is built from TRBV9 and TRBJ1-1; D is undetermined. This CDR3 has 13 amino acids. From germline, CDR1 is SGDLS and CDR2 YYNGEE. The ends were cut back, 0 bases at V and 0 bases at J, with 3 bases in the middle. The CDR3 loop is CASSVDLNTEAFF. CDR3 bases: TGTGCCAGCAGCGTAGATTTGAACACTGAAGCTTTCTTT.

The rearrangement joins TRBV6-1 to TRBJ2-7, with D uncertain. Germline loops: CDR1 MNHNS, CDR2 SASEGT. V was clipped by 8 bases and J by 2 bases, with 13 bases between them. The CDR3 sequence is 13 residues long. Here the CDR3 reads CASGRLPTYEQYF. Written as DNA, the CDR3 is TGTGCCAGCGGCCGTTTACCTACCTACGAGCAGTACTTC.

This clone was seen only once. The chain links TRBV30 to TRBJ2-1; 7 bases agree with TRBD2. The CDR3 has 13 amino acids. Germline V lookup: CDR1 GTSNPN, CDR2 SVGIG (reference sequence). Germline trimming cut 0 bases from V and 12 bases from J; bases unmatched to any gene: 8. This chain's CDR3 is CAWSVTIAGMQFF. CDR3 nucleotides: TGTGCCTGGAGTGTAACGATAGCGGGTATGCAGTTCTTC.

The chain employs TRBV7-9 and TRBJ1-1; D not certain. CDR3 length: 14 residues. Trimming stripped 8 bases from V and 0 bases from J, with 13 bases between. CDR1 SEHNR and CDR2 FQNEAQ come from the germline V gene (reference sequence). CDR3 region: CASPYGEMNTEAFF. DNA for the CDR3: TGTGCCAGCCCCTATGGCGAGATGAACACTGAAGCTTTCTTT.

The chain is built from TRBV5-1 and TRBJ1-2; 7 nucleotides match TRBD1. This CDR3 spans 14 amino acids. The germline gives CDR1 SGHRS, CDR2 YFSETQ. Trimming at V came to 3 bases and at J to 6 bases, leaving 8 bases not matched to a gene. CDR3 sequence: CASSSSTGQNGYTF. The CDR3, as DNA: TGCGCCAGCAGCTCATCGACAGGGCAGAATGGCTACACCTTC. The full variable domain, rest sourced from reference TRBV5-1 and TRBJ1-2, is KAGVTQTPRYLIKTRGQQVTLSCSPISGHRSVSWYQQTPGQGLQFLFEYFSETQRNKGNFPGRFSGRQFSNSRSEMNVSTLELGDSALYLCASSSSTGQNGYTFGSGTRLTVV.